Shown below are 10 T cell receptor beta chains from a single sample sequenced in a study of molecular identifiers for immune sequencing clone quantification. TCRdb analysed the PCR reads with MiXCR anew, one entry per CDR3 protein. Here the sample spans around 320,000 distinct CDR3 sequences, about 22% being singletons. The sequencing input was naive CD8+ T cells from blood, with Jurkat cell RNA spiked in. Subset noted: FACS-sorted CD8+CD4-CCR7+CD45RA+ naive T cells. The receptors here all came from a human donor in good health. Some libraries in this study had Jurkat cell RNA spiked in.

The table lists this clonotype with many counts. The V call is TRBV28, the J call TRBJ2-5, with 10 bases identical to TRBD2. This CDR3 contains 13 residues. CDR1 and CDR2 from the germline V gene are MDHEN and SYDVKM. V was pared by 4 bases and J by 7 bases, with 3 bases of the junction left unmatched. CDR3 nucleotides: TGTGCCAGCAGTTCAGTAGCGGGAGGGACCCAGTACTTC. It codes for CASSSVAGGTQYF.

Of note for this clonotype: Mismatch with germline at one junction end may stem from a read error. This chain connects TRBV4-3 to TRBJ1-3; D gene ambiguous. The CDR3 spans 16 residues. Germline V CDR1 and CDR2: LGHNA, YSLEER. The CDR3 DNA reads as TGCGCCAGCAGCTCCACTTACAGTATCTCTGGAAACAACATATATTTT. Protein sequence: CASSSTYSISGNNIYF.

This chain uses TRBV7-9 with TRBJ2-7; 11 bases fit TRBD1. The ends lost 5 bases at V and 5 bases at J; junction bases unmatched: 8. Per the germline V gene, CDR1 is SEHNR and CDR2 is FQNEAQ (reference sequence). The CDR3 has 15 residues. The CDR3 loop is CASSITGTGGHEQYF. DNA of the CDR3: TGTGCCAGCAGCATAACCGGGACAGGGGGTCACGAGCAGTACTTC.

Concerning this clonotype: This may be a read error: a much more frequent sequence differs by one nucleotide. The CDR3 region has the DNA TGCGCCACCAGACCGGAGCAGTACTATGGCTACACCTTC. Its protein is CATRPEQYYGYTF. V and J are TRBV5-1 and TRBJ1-2; D not resolved. Between the trimmed V and J ends, which lost 9 bases and 3 bases, there was a span of 15 bases. Per germline, CDR1 SGHRS and CDR2 YFSETQ. The CDR3 is made up of 13 amino acids.

The V call is TRBV20-1, the J call TRBJ1-3; weak D call: TRBD1 (5 bases). Deletions cut 0 bases from V and 0 bases from J, with 9 bases between. Germline V gene data show CDR1 as DFQATT and CDR2 as SNEGSKA (reference sequence). The CDR3 spans 15 residues. This CDR3 reads CSAREGTGSGNTIYF. CDR3 nucleotides: TGCAGTGCTAGAGAGGGGACGGGCTCTGGAAACACCATATATTTT.

This clonotype was seen at least ten times. This chain connects TRBV6-2 or TRBV6-3 to TRBJ2-5, with D hard to call. This CDR3 is built from 14 residues. The ends were cut back, 2 bases at V and 0 bases at J, with 7 bases in the middle. Germline CDR1 reads MNHEY; CDR2 reads SVGEGT. The CDR3 DNA is TGTGCCAGCAGTTACACGGAGTACCAAGAGACCCAGTACTTC. Residues: CASSYTEYQETQYF.

In this sample, this clonotype turned up a few times. The junction does not match germline at one end; this may be a read error. The V and J genes are TRBV7-9 and TRBJ2-7; a weak D match, TRBD2 (6 bases). The germline CDR1 and CDR2 sequences are SEHNR and FQNEAQ (reference sequence). The CDR3 contains 12 residues. The CDR3 bases are TGTGTCAGCAGCCAGACTAGCTACGAGCAGTACTTC. It is translated as CVSSQTSYEQYF. The full variable domain, rest sourced from reference TRBV7-9 and TRBJ2-7, is DTGVSQNPRHKITKRGQNVTFRCDPISEHNRLYWYRQTLGQGPEFLTYFQNEAQLEKSRLLSDRFSAERPKGSFSTLEIQRTEQGDSAMYLCVSSQTSYEQYFGPGTRLTVT.

Ten or more counts support this clonotype. The CDR3 loop reads CASSLTGTQETQYF. CDR3 bases: TGTGCCAGCAGTCTGACAGGGACCCAAGAGACCCAGTACTTC. The V and J genes are TRBV6-6 and TRBJ2-5, with TRBD1 matching over 7 bases. This CDR3 is 14 amino acids long. Germline V gives CDR1 MNHNY, CDR2 SVGAGI (reference sequence). Trimming cost V 5 bases and J 1 base; bases outside gene matches: 4.

The rearrangement joins TRBV7-9 to TRBJ2-7; TRBD1 agrees at 10 bases. V shed 5 bases and J 9 bases; nucleotides not matched to a gene: 16. The CDR3 length is 16 residues. The germline gives CDR1 SEHNR, CDR2 FQNEAQ (reference sequence). The CDR3 protein is CASSHTSGDRGLAQYF. In DNA, the CDR3 is TGTGCCAGCAGCCATACGTCTGGGGACAGGGGCCTCGCGCAGTACTTC.

A remark on this clonotype: A much larger clonotype is one base distant, so this may be a read error. This chain joins TRBV7-9 and TRBJ2-7, with TRBD1 matching over 7 bases. Germline CDR1 is SEHNR and CDR2 is FQNEAQ (reference sequence). Germline trimming cut 4 bases from V and 1 base from J; bases unmatched to any gene: 10. This CDR3 is 16 amino acids long. The CDR3 loop reads CASSSLGQVASYEQYF. The CDR3 DNA reads TGTGCCAGCAGCTCATTAGGACAGGTGGCATCCTACGAGCAGTACTTC.